These T cell receptor beta chains were read from a single sample in a study of metastatic and nonmetastatic thyroid tumors. TCRdb re-called clones via MiXCR from the PCR reads. The profile shows some 15,000 clones, approximately 29% of them singletons. The sequenced sample consisted of tumor tissue. These receptors all come from a female donor with papillary thyroid cancer or a benign thyroid nodule (not recorded which). Some clones in this sample may be carry-over from other donors' samples. CDR3s include the opening cysteine and the closing phenylalanine or tryptophan. D genes are given only for firm matches. The size entry is marked missing in some rows and otherwise reads once, few, many or a size class.

d_gene: TRBD1; v_gene: TRBV5-1; abundance: .; j_gene: TRBJ2-1; CDR3nt: TGCGCCAGCAGCTTGGGGACAGGGCTCCACAATGAGCAGTTCTTC; CDR3aa: CASSLGTGLHNEQFF
d_gene: .; v_gene: TRBV25-1; abundance: few; j_gene: TRBJ2-3; CDR3nt: TGTGCCAGCAGTGTCCCAGGGGGGGATACGCAGTATTTT; CDR3aa: CASSVPGGDTQYF
d_gene: .; v_gene: TRBV5-1; abundance: medium-sized; j_gene: TRBJ1-4; CDR3nt: TGCGCCAGCAGCTTGGGGCAAAGTGGGCATAATGAAAAACTGTTTTTT; CDR3aa: CASSLGQSGHNEKLFF
d_gene: .; v_gene: TRBV28; abundance: many; j_gene: TRBJ2-5; CDR3nt: TGTGCCAGCAGCCCCCTGGTGGGAACCCAGTACTTC; CDR3aa: CASSPLVGTQYF
d_gene: .; v_gene: TRBV7-9; abundance: many; j_gene: TRBJ2-5; CDR3nt: TGTGCCAGCAGCATTGGGGTGGGTGCACAAGAGACCCAGTACTTC; CDR3aa: CASSIGVGAQETQYF
d_gene: TRBD2; v_gene: TRBV20-1; abundance: many; j_gene: TRBJ2-1; CDR3nt: TGCAGTGCTAGAGTTCCGGGACTAGCGGGGAACTACAATGAGCAGTTCTTC; CDR3aa: CSARVPGLAGNYNEQFF
d_gene: TRBD1; v_gene: TRBV5-1; abundance: few; j_gene: TRBJ2-3; CDR3nt: TGCGCCAGTGGGACAGGGGGATTGGGTACGCAGTATTTT; CDR3aa: CASGTGGLGTQYF
d_gene: .; v_gene: TRBV7-6; abundance: many; j_gene: TRBJ2-2; CDR3nt: TGTGCCAGCAGCCCCGTGGGGGCCGGGGAGCTGTTTTTT; CDR3aa: CASSPVGAGELFF
d_gene: TRBD1; v_gene: TRBV5-1; abundance: .; j_gene: TRBJ1-4; CDR3nt: TGCGCCAGCAGCTTAGGGCAGGGGGCAGGTCGTGAAAAACTGTTTTTT; CDR3aa: CASSLGQGAGREKLFF
d_gene: .; v_gene: TRBV19; abundance: medium-sized; j_gene: TRBJ2-3; CDR3nt: TGTGCCAGTAGTGGTGCGGGGGCTAGCACAGATACGCAGTATTTT; CDR3aa: CASSGAGASTDTQYF
d_gene: .; v_gene: TRBV28; abundance: .; j_gene: TRBJ1-5; CDR3nt: TGTGCCAGCAGTTTCTGGGTTCAGCCCCAGCATTTT; CDR3aa: CASSFWVQPQHF